This is a list of T cell receptor beta chains from one sample in a study of spatial heterogeneity in lung cancer. TCRdb redid the calling of the 5' RACE reads with MiXCR, one entry per CDR3 protein. Among some 110,000 distinct CDR3 sequences listed, more than 9% were seen once. The specimen comprised PBMCs, sampled at follow-up. These receptors all come from a male donor with early-stage non-small cell lung cancer. Each CDR3 is given with its conserved first and last residue.

>TRBV12-3/TRBV12-4
CASSLLQDYGYTF
>TRBV7-9
CASSRRGTGIEYQETQYF
>TRBV7-9
CASSPLVTGGRETQYF
>TRBV21-1
CASSKIYRGRADTQYF
>TRBV20-1
CSGGEGLADTQYF
>TRBV6-6
CASSYGTGGQGTDTQYF
>TRBV3-1
CASSQAGHGNSPLHF
>TRBV10-3
CATGLAGADTQYF
>TRBV6-6
CASRTGSEQFF
>TRBV5-1
CASSLDGAGANVLTF
>TRBV12-3/TRBV12-4
CASSLLSGGTGELFF
>TRBV12-3/TRBV12-4
CASTPTGALYEQYF
>TRBV10-3
CAISSPGLAQQETQYF
>TRBV12-3/TRBV12-4
CASSSELTRGSYNEQFF
>TRBV7-6
CASSPRGPQGEFSSYNEQFF
>TRBV12-3/TRBV12-4
CASSLKGNNSPLHF
>TRBV20-1
CSAIFPESLFYEQYF
>TRBV2
CASSEGRTEQFF
>TRBV28
CASSLEGQGVYEQYF
>TRBV4-3
CASSQDPKGLGYTF
>TRBV27
CASSFGTDYEQYF
>TRBV12-5
CASAAGGTASNQPQHF
>TRBV7-2
CASSLESQPYGYTF
>TRBV28
CASTGTGSTEAFF
>TRBV7-2
CASSLVSLAGYEQYF
>TRBV20-1
CSARENTEAFF
>TRBV29-1
CSVASGGRSNEQFF
>TRBV6-5
CASRRGQRAFF
>TRBV15
CATSRASTGEQYF
>TRBV6-6
CASSYPMGQGLGNTIYF